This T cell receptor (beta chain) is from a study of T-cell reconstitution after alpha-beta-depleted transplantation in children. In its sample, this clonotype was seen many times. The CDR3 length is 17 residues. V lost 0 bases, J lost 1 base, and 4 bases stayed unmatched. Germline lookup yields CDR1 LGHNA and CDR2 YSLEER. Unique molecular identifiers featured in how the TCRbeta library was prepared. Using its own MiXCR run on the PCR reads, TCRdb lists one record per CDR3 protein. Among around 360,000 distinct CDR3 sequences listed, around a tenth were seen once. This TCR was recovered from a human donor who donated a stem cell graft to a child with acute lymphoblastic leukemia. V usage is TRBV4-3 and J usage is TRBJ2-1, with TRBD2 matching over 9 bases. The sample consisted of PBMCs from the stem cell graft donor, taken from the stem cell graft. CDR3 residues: CASSQDSLAGSYNEQFF. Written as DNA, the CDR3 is TGCGCCAGCAGCCAAGATTCGCTAGCGGGGTCCTACAATGAGCAGTTCTTC.